The 8 T cell receptor beta chains below were found in one sample sequenced in a study of monozygotic twins with cystic fibrosis. Produced via immunoSEQ multiplex PCR; TCRdb's table is partial and in-frame only. This table holds about 9,500 clones, 98% found once. Sequencing input: blood. The receptors come from a girl aged 2 to 10 with cystic fibrosis.

This chain joins TRBV19 and TRBJ1-1, with a tentative D call TRBD1 (5 bases). Germline CDR1 LNHDA, CDR2 SQIVND (reference sequence). V was pared by 3 bases and J by 4 bases, with 12 bases between. The CDR3 runs to 14 residues. CDR3 sequence (DNA): TGTGCCAGTAGTATCGGACAATGGGGCACTGAAGCTTTCTTT. Translating gives CASSIGQWGTEAFF.

This chain uses TRBV6-5 with TRBJ1-2; weak D call: TRBD1 (6 bases). With 6 bases removed from V and 7 bases from J, the gap between germline ends came to 18 bases. The CDR3 has 14 amino acids. The germline V gene encodes CDR1 MNHEY and CDR2 SVGAGI. The CDR3 protein is CASSQLNPGAGYTF. For the CDR3, the DNA is TGTGCCAGCAGCCAACTTAACCCAGGGGCTGGCTACACCTTC.

This rearrangement joins TRBV5-8 to TRBJ1-1; no reliable D call. V shed 0 bases and J shed 4 bases, with 7 bases lying between them. Germline loops: CDR1 SGHTS, CDR2 YDEGEE. The CDR3 contains 13 residues. This CDR3 reads CASSLGSPTEAFF. CDR3 nucleotides: TGTGCCAGCAGCTTGGGAAGTCCCACTGAAGCTTTCTTT.

The chain combines TRBV4-3 with TRBJ2-7, with D unclear. Looked up from germline, CDR1 is LGHNA and CDR2 is YSLEER. CDR3 size: 15 residues. Trimming pared 0 bases from V and 3 bases from J, leaving 12 bases between. CDR3 DNA: TGCGCCAGCAGCCAAGACGTCGGATGGATCTACGAGCAGTACTTC. Protein: CASSQDVGWIYEQYF.

V is TRBV5-1 and J is TRBJ2-3; no firm D call. Trimming left V 0 bases short and J 7 bases short, with 12 bases between. The CDR3 is made up of 14 amino acids. Looked up from germline, CDR1 is SGHRS and CDR2 is YFSETQ. CDR3 sequence reads: CASSLDDAANTQYF. CDR3 DNA sequence: TGCGCCAGCAGCTTGGATGACGCCGCCAATACGCAGTATTTT. Based on the CDR3 plus reference TRBV5-1 and TRBJ2-3, the full variable domain is KAGVTQTPRYLIKTRGQQVTLSCSPISGHRSVSWYQQTPGQGLQFLFEYFSETQRNKGNFPGRFSGRQFSNSRSEMNVSTLELGDSALYLCASSLDDAANTQYFGPGTRLTVL.

The rearrangement joins TRBV9 to TRBJ2-7; TRBD2 matches 7 bases. The CDR3 totals 15 residues. CDR1 SGDLS and CDR2 YYNGEE come from the germline V gene. V gave up 3 bases and J gave up 3 bases; unmatched junction bases: 9. As DNA, the CDR3 is TGTGCCAGCAGCGCTAACACGGGACTACTCTACGAGCAGTACTTC. Translated, it gives CASSANTGLLYEQYF. The whole variable domain, remainder taken from reference TRBV9 and TRBJ2-7, is DSGVTQTPKHLITATGQRVTLRCSPRSGDLSVYWYQQSLDQGLQFLIQYYNGEERAKGNILERFSAQQFPDLHSELNLSSLELGDSALYFCASSANTGLLYEQYFGPGTRLTVT.

The chain recombines TRBV28 with TRBJ1-5, with D unresolved. Deletions cut 7 bases from V and 2 bases from J, with 12 bases between. CDR3 length: 14 amino acids. Germline assignment: CDR1 MDHEN and CDR2 SYDVKM. DNA of the CDR3: TGTGCCAGCAATATGGGTAGGCGCAATCAGCCCCAGCATTTT. This codes for CASNMGRRNQPQHF.

The chain couples TRBV4-2 to TRBJ1-1; 10 positions match TRBD1. V lost 0 bases and J lost 3; bases outside the gene matches: 4. This CDR3 has 16 amino acids. CDR1 and CDR2 from the germline V gene are LGHNA and YNFKEQ. CDR3 in DNA: TGTGCCAGCAGCCAAGATCTGGGGACAGGGGACACTGAAGCTTTCTTT. Translating it yields CASSQDLGTGDTEAFF.